Each of the 6 T cell receptor beta chains below was sequenced from the same sample in a study of neurological immune-mediated disorders. A single record per CDR3 protein comes from TCRdb applying MiXCR to the 5' RACE reads. The table lists under 20,000 distinct CDR3 sequences, roughly 15% of them singletons. The source material was PBMCs. The receptors stem from a man aged 60 to 75 with HTLV-1-associated myelopathy (HAM/TSP).

Ten or more counts support this clonotype. V usage is TRBV3-1 and J usage is TRBJ1-1; D is undetermined. The germline V gene has CDR1 LGHDT and CDR2 YNNKEL (reference sequence). Between the trimmed V and J ends, which lost 0 bases and 7 bases, there was a span of 15 bases. CDR3 length: 15 residues. CDR3 loop: CASSQDQTPPFEAFF. CDR3 nucleotides: TGTGCCAGCAGCCAAGATCAAACACCTCCCTTTGAAGCTTTCTTT.

This clonotype was counted ten times or more. The chain combines TRBV25-1 with TRBJ1-3, with unresolved D. The CDR3 is 15 residues long. CDR1 is MGHDK and CDR2 is SYGVNS in the germline V gene. V lost 3 bases, J lost 0 bases, and 9 bases lay in between. The CDR3 loop reads CASSDSRSSGNTIYF. The CDR3 DNA follows: TGTGCCAGCAGTGATAGCAGGAGCTCTGGAAACACCATATATTTT.

As regards this clonotype: Germline and junction disagree at one end, which may indicate a read error. The V gene is TRBV10-1, the J gene TRBJ2-1; TRBD1 agrees at 8 bases. This CDR3 comprises 14 residues. Germline CDR1 and CDR2: WNHNN and SYGVQD (reference sequence). DNA for the CDR3: TGCGCCAGCAGTGGACAGGGGTCCTACAATGAGCAGTTATTC. Its translation: CASSGQGSYNEQLF.

On this clonotype: This may arise from a read error, as a much more abundant clone is one base away. The gene calls are TRBV7-9 and TRBJ2-7; D remains ambiguous. Germline V lookup: CDR1 SEHNR, CDR2 FQNEAQ (reference sequence). Deletions cut 3 bases from V and 4 bases from J, with 13 bases between. This CDR3 contains 14 residues. CDR3 region: CASSLALRRYEQYF. The DNA of the CDR3 is TGTGCCAGCAGCTTGGCCTTACGACGGTACGAGCAGTACTTC.

This clonotype came up many times. This sequence joins TRBV5-5 and TRBJ2-1; the match to TRBD2 covers 15 bases. The CDR3 covers 18 residues. The germline V gene encodes CDR1 SGHKS and CDR2 YYEKEE (reference sequence). V lost 2 bases, J lost 7 bases, and 10 bases stayed unmatched. The CDR3 spells CASSFLGLAGGFQNEQFF. The CDR3, as DNA: TGTGCCAGCAGCTTTCTGGGACTAGCGGGGGGTTTCCAAAATGAGCAGTTCTTC.

The chain recombines TRBV2 with TRBJ2-7, with D unresolved. The CDR3 extends over 11 amino acids. Germline CDR1 and CDR2: SNHLY and FYNNEI. V dropped 3 bases and J dropped 10 bases, with 10 bases sitting between them. This CDR3 reads CASSDRSEQYF. CDR3 bases: TGTGCCAGCAGTGACCGCTCGGAACAGTACTTC.